A single sample gave rise to the 29 T cell receptor beta chains below, sequenced in a study of T-cell reconstitution after alpha-beta-depleted transplantation in children (dated by TCRdb to 2016 to 2017). Libraries were constructed by PCR. TCRdb records Illumina HiSeq 2500 as the sequencer. Molecular barcoding was employed in the preparation of TCR libraries, with unique molecular identifiers being used to normalize TCRbeta repertoire quantification. The public reads were quality trimmed at Q25 with fastp and then assembled into clones with MiXCR by TCRdb, keeping productive beta chains. Rows matching on CDR3 protein sequence are summarized as one entry with the most common DNA and genes. The sample contains about 480,000 distinct CDR3 sequences, around 13% of them found a single time. The ten top clones hold around 5.8% of the sample. The specimen was PBMCs from the stem cell graft donor, collected from the stem cell graft. The receptors stem from a human donor who donated a stem cell graft to a child with combined immunodeficiency.

This CDR3 reads CATSREIQPGTGELFF. The CDR3 nucleotides read TGTGCCACCAGCAGAGAGATCCAGCCGGGCACCGGGGAGCTGTTTTTT. The chain is built from TRBV15 and TRBJ2-2, with D uncertain. The CDR3 is 16 amino acids. Germline V gene lookup returns CDR1 LNHNV and CDR2 YYDKDF (reference sequence). V dropped 0 bases and J dropped 4 bases, with 12 bases sitting between them. The complete variable domain, with remaining parts taken from reference TRBV15 and TRBJ2-2, reads DAMVIQNPRYQVTQFGKPVTLSCSQTLNHNVMYWYQQKSSQAPKLLFHYYDKDFNNEADTPDNFQSRRPNTSFCFLDIRSPGLGDTAMYLCATSREIQPGTGELFFGEGSRLTVL.

Concerning this clonotype itself: A read error may account for a junction end that differs from germline. The J gene is TRBJ2-7, the V gene TRBV7-6, with a tentative D call TRBD1 (6 bases). The CDR3 extends over 11 amino acids. Germline-derived CDR1 and CDR2 are SGHVS and FNYEAQ. DNA for the CDR3: TGTGCCAGCAGCTTCGGGACAATTTGGGCCTTC. Its protein product is CASSFGTIWAF. Combining the CDR3 with reference TRBV7-6 and TRBJ2-7 gives the whole variable domain GAGVSQSPRYKVTKRGQDVALRCDPISGHVSLYWYRQALGQGPEFLTYFNYEAQQDKSGLPNDRFSAERPEGSISTLTIQRTEQRDSAMYRCASSFGTIWAFGPGTRLTVT.

This clonotype was seen more than once but under ten times. The chain joins TRBV11-2 to TRBJ2-3; 12 bases agree with TRBD2. CDR1 is SGHAT and CDR2 is FQNNGV in the germline V gene. There are 19 residues in the CDR3. After removal of 5 bases from V and 1 base from J, the junction contained 13 bases not matched to a gene. The CDR3 region has the DNA TGTGCCAGCAGCCCCGCTAGCGGGGGGGCCAGGTTGGGCACAGATACGCAGTATTTT. Translating gives CASSPASGGARLGTDTQYF.

The chain has TRBV28 and TRBJ2-5; no clear D gene. V dropped 6 bases and J dropped 5 bases, with 19 bases sitting between them. The germline V gene encodes CDR1 MDHEN and CDR2 SYDVKM. The CDR3 length is 15 residues. CDR3: CASSKTSLGSETQYF. The DNA of the CDR3 is TGTGCCAGCAGCAAAACCTCTCTAGGATCGGAGACCCAGTACTTC.

There are a few counts of this clonotype. The V call is TRBV6-6, the J call TRBJ2-4, with D possibly TRBD1 on 6 matching bases. V lost 6 bases and J lost 8, with 14 bases in between. The CDR3 is made up of 13 amino acids. CDR1 is MNHNY and CDR2 is SVGAGI in the germline V gene (reference sequence). Written as DNA, the CDR3 is TGTGCCAGCAGAAACAGGGTTCGAGACATTCAGTACTTC. It codes for CASRNRVRDIQYF.

This clonotype was observed at least ten times. V usage is TRBV6-6 and J usage is TRBJ1-1; 7 bases line up with TRBD1. The CDR3 length is 13 residues. Trimming took 2 bases from V and 10 from J; bases not matched to a gene: 7. Germline assignment: CDR1 MNHNY and CDR2 SVGAGI (reference sequence). The CDR3, as DNA: TGTGCCAGCAGTTACGGAGGGGGCCAGGCAGCTTTCTTT. It codes for CASSYGGGQAAFF.

This clonotype was seen a handful of times. The DNA of the CDR3 is TGTGCCAGCAGTCCCCAGGGGGATATCTATGGCTACACCTTC. It is translated as CASSPQGDIYGYTF. The chain employs TRBV12-3 or TRBV12-4 and TRBJ1-2, with 7 bases that match TRBD1. The CDR3 runs to 14 residues. J lost 4 bases, V lost 5 bases, and 7 bases had no gene match.

The chain has TRBV12-3 or TRBV12-4 and TRBJ2-6; TRBD1 aligns across 8 bases. V lost 5 bases and J lost 2; bases outside the gene matches: 8. The CDR3 covers 17 residues. CDR3 in DNA: TGTGCCAGCAGTCAGACCCCGGACAGGGCTGGGGCCAACGTCCTGACTTTC. Protein product: CASSQTPDRAGANVLTF.

This clonotype was picked up many times. V and J are TRBV30 and TRBJ2-1; 7 positions match TRBD1. CDR1 and CDR2 (germline): GTSNPN, SVGIG (reference sequence). The CDR3 has 16 residues. V gave up 8 bases and J gave up 0 bases; unmatched junction bases: 13. CDR3 loop: CARGPPTGSSYNEQFF. The CDR3 nucleotides are TGTGCCAGGGGCCCTCCGACAGGGAGCTCCTACAATGAGCAGTTCTTC.

Comment on this clonotype: Given the absence of the conserved phenylalanine or tryptophan at the CDR3 end, a read error is likely. J is TRBJ1-6 and V is TRBV27, with unresolved D. The CDR3 has 16 amino acids. Looked up from germline, CDR1 is MNHEY and CDR2 is SMNVEV (reference sequence). Trimming took 0 bases from V and 1 from J, leaving 7 bases between them. The CDR3 protein is CASSLSRGSYNSPLHS. The CDR3 DNA reads as TGTGCCAGCAGTTTATCTCGGGGATCCTATAATTCACCCCTCCACTCT.

This chain joins TRBV30 and TRBJ2-2, with TRBD1 as a possible D gene (5 bases). The germline V gene encodes CDR1 GTSNPN and CDR2 SVGIG (reference sequence). The CDR3 is 15 amino acids. V was shortened by 5 bases and J by 2 bases, with 15 bases between the two germline ends. The CDR3 sequence is CAWDWGGTNTGELFF. In DNA, the CDR3 is TGTGCCTGGGACTGGGGCGGAACAAACACCGGGGAGCTGTTTTTT.

This chain connects TRBV20-1 to TRBJ2-5; D tentatively reads TRBD1 or TRBD2 (6 bases each). Trimming shortened V by 3 bases and J by 5 bases, and 25 bases separated the two germline ends. CDR1 is DFQATT and CDR2 is SNEGSKA in the germline V gene (reference sequence). There are 17 residues in the CDR3. CDR3 amino acids: CSASPTLEGTYRETQYF. Here the CDR3 DNA reads TGCAGTGCTAGCCCCACTCTGGAGGGGACATATCGTGAGACCCAGTACTTC.

CDR3 loop: CASSLQAGTYEQYF. The CDR3 DNA sequence: TGCGCCAGCAGCTTGCAGGCGGGAACCTACGAGCAGTACTTC. The chain joins TRBV5-1 to TRBJ2-7; maybe TRBD2 (6 bases). The CDR3 runs to 14 residues. Germline CDR1 SGHRS, CDR2 YFSETQ. Trimming pared 1 base from V and 2 bases from J, leaving 10 bases between.

The V and J genes are TRBV13 and TRBJ2-1, with D hard to call. Germline V gives CDR1 PRHDT, CDR2 FYEKMQ (reference sequence). V lost 5 bases, J lost 10 bases, and 21 bases lay in between. This CDR3 is 15 amino acids long. The CDR3 DNA reads TGTGCCAGCAGCAAAAGAGGACGGTGGTTGGGGGAGCAGTTCTTC. Its translation is CASSKRGRWLGEQFF.

The chain employs TRBV28 and TRBJ2-7, with a weak D call TRBD1 (5 bases). Germline CDR1 reads MDHEN; CDR2 reads SYDVKM. This CDR3 is 16 amino acids long. The ends were cut back, 3 bases at V and 0 bases at J, with 15 bases in the middle. As DNA, the CDR3 is TGTGCCAGCAGTTTGCCTGGACACTTAACCTCCTACGAGCAGTACTTC. This encodes CASSLPGHLTSYEQYF.

This clonotype was seen only a few times. The chain combines TRBV4-1 with TRBJ2-3, with no clear D. CDR1 and CDR2 from the germline V gene are MGHRA and YSYEKL. This CDR3 contains 15 residues. Trimming removed 4 bases at V and 2 bases at J, with 13 bases between. CDR3 residues: CASSPAPSTTDTQYF. The DNA for the CDR3 is TGCGCCAGCAGCCCGGCCCCCAGCACCACAGATACGCAGTATTTT.

This clonotype was counted a few times. This chain joins TRBV2 and TRBJ2-3; maybe TRBD1 (7 bases). The germline V and J ends were trimmed by 6 bases and 7 bases, with 20 bases remaining between them. The CDR3 spans 15 residues. CDR1 and CDR2 from the germline V gene are SNHLY and FYNNEI. CDR3 amino acids: CASRRRGPSLHTQYF. CDR3 sequence (DNA): TGTGCCAGCAGGCGGAGGGGGCCGAGCTTGCATACGCAGTATTTT.

The chain carries TRBV20-1 and TRBJ1-5, with 9 bases lining up with TRBD1. V lost 1 base and J lost 1; bases outside the gene matches: 8. The length of the CDR3 is 17 residues. Germline V gene data show CDR1 as DFQATT and CDR2 as SNEGSKA (reference sequence). The CDR3 here is CSARVPGQGLSNQPQHF. CDR3 sequence (DNA): TGCAGTGCTAGAGTGCCGGGACAGGGCCTGAGCAATCAGCCCCAGCATTTT.

This clonotype was observed a few times. The chain links TRBV28 to TRBJ2-7; weak D call: TRBD1 (5 bases). CDR1 is MDHEN and CDR2 is SYDVKM in the germline V gene. The CDR3 is 14 amino acids. V lost 7 bases and J lost 4, with 17 bases in between. The CDR3 protein is CASKPQGRQYEQYF. CDR3 nucleotide sequence: TGTGCCAGCAAACCTCAGGGAAGACAGTACGAGCAGTACTTC.

This clonotype was seen only a few times. This chain joins TRBV6-2 or TRBV6-3 and TRBJ2-7; weak D call: TRBD2 (8 bases). Germline CDR1 and CDR2: MNHEY and SVGEGT. The CDR3 has 16 amino acids. Deletions cut 5 bases from V and 2 bases from J, with 19 bases between. The CDR3 DNA reads TGTGCCAGCAGTAGACAGGGTCGCGGGGGGACCTACGAGCAGTACTTC. Translated, it gives CASSRQGRGGTYEQYF.

This clonotype came up a few times. This rearrangement joins TRBV6-1 to TRBJ2-4; D is unclear. Germline V gene lookup returns CDR1 MNHNS and CDR2 SASEGT. The CDR3 totals 15 residues. V was cut by 3 bases and J by 0 bases, with 9 bases left in between. The CDR3 region is CASSDRSLAKNIQYF. The CDR3 DNA sequence: TGTGCCAGCAGTGACCGCTCGCTAGCCAAAAACATTCAGTACTTC.

The chain uses TRBV24-1 and TRBJ2-1, with 7 bases fitting TRBD2. CDR1 is KGHDR and CDR2 is SFDVKD in the germline V gene. The CDR3 consists of 13 residues. The trim removed 4 bases at V and 7 bases at J, leaving 3 bases unmatched. The CDR3 bases are TGTGCCACCAGTGAGACTAGCTGGAATGAGCAGTTCTTC. Its protein is CATSETSWNEQFF.

This chain connects TRBV5-1 to TRBJ2-3; possible D gene TRBD2, 6 bases. This CDR3 is 15 amino acids long. Germline-derived CDR1 and CDR2 are SGHRS and YFSETQ. V shed 4 bases and J shed 6 bases, with 18 bases lying between them. CDR3 nucleotides: TGCGCCAGCAGCAACCGGGACTTCCCCCGCGATACGCAGTATTTT. Its protein product is CASSNRDFPRDTQYF.

V and J are TRBV4-3 and TRBJ2-7; 9 bases agree with TRBD2. Trimming at V came to 4 bases and at J to 0 bases, leaving 1 base not matched to a gene. There are 14 residues in the CDR3. CDR1 is LGHNA, CDR2 YSLEER, per germline. This CDR3 is CASSPSGVSYEQYF. In DNA form, the CDR3 reads TGCGCCAGCAGCCCTAGCGGGGTCTCCTACGAGCAGTACTTC.

This chain connects TRBV7-2 to TRBJ2-7; D not certain. Trimming removed 4 bases at V and 5 bases at J, with 9 bases between. The length of the CDR3 is 12 residues. Germline-derived CDR1 and CDR2 are SGHTA and FQGNSA. The CDR3 sequence: CASSYILNEQYF. CDR3 DNA: TGTGCCAGCAGCTACATACTTAACGAGCAGTACTTC.

This clonotype occurred many times. The chain uses TRBV28 and TRBJ2-7; 8 nucleotides line up with TRBD1. The CDR3 contains 17 residues. Germline V gene data show CDR1 as MDHEN and CDR2 as SYDVKM. The V and J ends lost 3 bases and 0 bases, in that order; junction bases with no gene match: 10. CDR3 residues: CASSFGSAGGFSYEQYF. As DNA, the CDR3 is TGTGCCAGCAGTTTCGGATCGGCAGGGGGCTTCTCCTACGAGCAGTACTTC.

The chain links TRBV6-2 or TRBV6-3 to TRBJ1-3; a weak D match, TRBD1 (6 bases). From germline, CDR1 is MNHEY and CDR2 SVGEGT. The V end was cut by 5 bases, the J end by 3 bases, with 17 bases between. The CDR3 totals 16 residues. The CDR3 sequence is CASSAPGGGRGNTIYF. The CDR3 DNA reads as TGTGCCAGCAGTGCCCCCGGAGGGGGTCGTGGAAACACCATATATTTT.

The chain is built from TRBV7-9 and TRBJ2-1; unclear D gene. Germline V lookup: CDR1 SEHNR, CDR2 FQNEAQ (reference sequence). The CDR3 runs to 12 residues. Trimming left V 5 bases short and J 10 bases short, with 12 bases between. The chain's CDR3 is CASSHIVEEQFF. The CDR3 nucleotides read TGTGCCAGCAGCCACATAGTGGAGGAGCAGTTCTTC.

This clonotype appeared many times. The genes are TRBV29-1 and TRBJ2-7; the match to TRBD1 covers 7 bases. In germline, CDR1 is SQVTM, CDR2 ANQGSEA. The CDR3 has 12 amino acids. Unmatched junction bases numbered 5, after V lost 4 bases and J lost 5 bases. CDR3 amino acids: CSVGRQGNEQYF. The CDR3 nucleotides are TGCAGCGTTGGCCGACAGGGTAACGAGCAGTACTTC.